These 26 T cell receptor beta chains originate from one sample sequenced in a study of blood T cell repertoires in COVID-19. Sequencing used immunoSEQ multiplex PCR; TCRdb keeps in-frame clones, though not all of them. Altogether about 370,000 clones are present, around 87% being singletons, with the ten largest covering under 11%. The sample comprised peripheral blood. These receptors were obtained from a woman in her 30s with COVID-19, enrolled during active disease.

The J gene is TRBJ1-2, the V gene TRBV9; D is unclear. This CDR3 is built from 13 residues. Germline-derived CDR1 and CDR2 are SGDLS and YYNGEE. V was pared by 0 bases and J by 2 bases, with 5 bases between. The CDR3 loop reads CASSVGENYGYTF. CDR3 DNA sequence: TGTGCCAGCAGCGTAGGGGAGAACTATGGCTACACCTTC.

V gene TRBV28 combines with J gene TRBJ2-2; 11 bases agree with TRBD1. The CDR3 consists of 17 residues. The V gene end was trimmed by 5 bases and the J gene end by 1 base; junction bases not matched to a gene: 6. Germline loops: CDR1 MDHEN, CDR2 SYDVKM. In DNA, the CDR3 is TGTGCCAGCAGTCCCACCGGGACAGGGGGGAACACCGGGGAGCTGTTTTTT. This sequence encodes CASSPTGTGGNTGELFF.

The chain uses TRBV29-1 and TRBJ2-2; 8 nucleotides match TRBD2. Trimming at V came to 7 bases and at J to 7 bases, leaving 11 bases not matched to a gene. This CDR3 has 14 amino acids. CDR1 is SQVTM, CDR2 ANQGSEA, per germline. The CDR3 loop reads CSAAPLAAIGELFF. The CDR3 region has the DNA TGCAGCGCCGCGCCACTAGCGGCTATCGGGGAGCTGTTTTTT.

J is TRBJ1-1 and V is TRBV30, with 11 bases lining up with TRBD1. V shed 2 bases and J 4 bases; nucleotides not matched to a gene: 3. Germline CDR1 is GTSNPN and CDR2 is SVGIG (reference sequence). CDR3 length equals 14 residues. The CDR3: CAWSLGQGATEAFF. In nucleotides, the CDR3 is TGTGCCTGGAGTCTCGGACAGGGGGCCACTGAAGCTTTCTTT.

The chain uses TRBV6-1 and TRBJ1-4, with 9 bases that match TRBD1. Trimming took 4 bases from V and 11 from J; bases not matched to a gene: 14. The CDR3 consists of 16 residues. Germline assignment: CDR1 MNHNS and CDR2 SASEGT. As DNA, the CDR3 is TGTGCCAGCAGTGCCCTCCGGGGGACAGGGCGTATCAAACTGTTTTTT. Its protein is CASSALRGTGRIKLFF.

The chain uses TRBV7-3 and TRBJ2-5; D possibly corresponds to TRBD2 (6 bases). Germline CDR1 and CDR2: SGHTA and FQGTGA. The CDR3 length is 15 residues. Trimming left V 5 bases short and J 2 bases short, with 15 bases between. CDR3 in amino acids: CASSPLGGAQETQYF. The CDR3, as DNA: TGTGCCAGCAGCCCTCTGGGCGGGGCACAAGAGACCCAGTACTTC.

Only a few counts were recorded for this clone. The chain joins TRBV5-1 to TRBJ1-6; possibly TRBD1 for D (6 bases). The CDR3 has 14 residues. Germline V gene lookup returns CDR1 SGHRS and CDR2 YFSETQ. V was clipped by 1 base and J by 7 bases, with 9 bases between them. The CDR3 sequence: CASSLKGGNSPLHF. The CDR3 DNA reads TGCGCCAGCAGCTTGAAGGGGGGGAATTCACCCCTCCACTTT.

The chain employs TRBV28 and TRBJ1-5; D remains unclear. V gave up 5 bases and J gave up 5 bases, with 10 bases separating them. The CDR3 length is 13 residues. Germline assignment: CDR1 MDHEN and CDR2 SYDVKM. The CDR3 DNA is TGTGCCAGCAGTCTGAGACTCCATCAGCCCCAGCATTTT. Its protein is CASSLRLHQPQHF.

The chain couples TRBV2 to TRBJ2-2; D is possibly TRBD2 (6 bases). The CDR3 spans 13 residues. V gave up 3 bases and J gave up 9 bases, with 11 bases separating them. Germline loops: CDR1 SNHLY, CDR2 FYNNEI. The CDR3 loop reads CASSEEGIRELFF. The DNA for the CDR3 is TGTGCCAGCAGTGAGGAGGGAATCCGGGAGCTGTTTTTT.

The chain employs TRBV10-3 and TRBJ2-7; 8 bases fit TRBD2. The CDR3 length is 14 residues. Per germline, CDR1 ENHRY and CDR2 SYGVKD. After removal of 7 bases from V and 3 bases from J, the junction contained 8 bases not matched to a gene. CDR3 nucleotides: TGTGCCATCACCAGAGCGGGAGCCGGCTACGAGCAGTACTTC. It translates to CAITRAGAGYEQYF.

This chain links TRBV5-5 with TRBJ1-4; the D gene is possibly TRBD1 (6 bases). Germline V CDR1 and CDR2: SGHKS, YYEKEE (reference sequence). Trimming pared 1 base from V and 5 bases from J, leaving 9 bases between. The CDR3 extends over 14 amino acids. The CDR3 region is CASSLYRENEKLFF. CDR3 coding DNA: TGTGCCAGCAGCTTGTACAGGGAGAATGAAAAACTGTTTTTT.

The chain links TRBV5-1 to TRBJ2-3, with 7 bases aligning to TRBD1. V dropped 3 bases and J dropped 4; count of bases not matched to a gene: 14. The CDR3 length is 17 residues. Germline values: CDR1 SGHRS, CDR2 YFSETQ. CDR3 sequence: CASSSKVKTGYPDTQYF. As DNA, the CDR3 is TGCGCCAGCAGCTCAAAAGTGAAGACAGGGTACCCAGATACGCAGTATTTT.

The chain employs TRBV28 and TRBJ1-1; maybe TRBD1 (6 bases). Trimming removed 8 bases from V and 1 base from J, with 11 bases in between. The CDR3 covers 13 residues. Germline V gene lookup returns CDR1 MDHEN and CDR2 SYDVKM. In DNA form, the CDR3 reads TGTGCCAGCGGAATACAGGGGAACACTGAAGCTTTCTTT. Its translation: CASGIQGNTEAFF.

V is TRBV10-1 and J is TRBJ2-7; TRBD1 matches at 9 bases. The CDR3 covers 14 residues. CDR1 is WNHNN and CDR2 is SYGVQD in the germline V gene (reference sequence). Trimming cost V 7 bases and J 2 bases; bases outside gene matches: 6. CDR3 residues: CASNLQGAAYEQYF. DNA for the CDR3: TGCGCCAGCAACCTACAGGGGGCGGCCTACGAGCAGTACTTC.

This sequence joins TRBV11-2 and TRBJ2-6; D is ambiguous. Germline V gives CDR1 SGHAT, CDR2 FQNNGV. This CDR3 region has 15 residues. V shed 2 bases and J shed 0 bases, with 5 bases lying between them. The CDR3 region is CASSLSVSGANVLTF. CDR3 in DNA: TGTGCCAGCAGCTTATCTGTCTCTGGGGCCAACGTCCTGACTTTC.

This chain uses TRBV5-4 with TRBJ2-5, with 16 bases identical to TRBD2. V lost 4 bases to trimming and J lost 5 bases; unmatched junction nucleotides: 11. CDR3 size: 18 residues. Germline CDR1 and CDR2: SGHNT and YYREEE (reference sequence). CDR3 sequence (DNA): TGTGCCAGCAGCCAAACCGGGACTAGCGGGAGGGCCTGGGAGACCCAGTACTTC. Protein: CASSQTGTSGRAWETQYF.

The chain combines TRBV12-3 or TRBV12-4 with TRBJ1-1; weak D call: TRBD1 (5 bases). With 7 bases removed from V and 1 base from J, the gap between germline ends came to 10 bases. The CDR3 runs 13 residues. This CDR3 is CASTRTSNTEAFF. For the CDR3, the DNA is TGTGCCAGCACTCGGACATCGAACACTGAAGCTTTCTTT.

V usage is TRBV18 and J usage is TRBJ1-3; D may be TRBD1 (6 bases). This CDR3 is 15 amino acids long. V lost 2 bases and J lost 7, with 15 bases in between. CDR1 and CDR2 from the germline V gene are KGHSH and LQKENI. The CDR3 nucleotides are TGTGCCAGCTCACCATTGGACAGCTACTTGAACACCATATATTTT. Translating gives CASSPLDSYLNTIYF.

The CDR3 nucleotides read TGTGCCAGCAGCTTAGTGATGACTAGCGGGATCGGGCAGTTCTTC. It translates to CASSLVMTSGIGQFF. The genes are TRBV7-9 and TRBJ2-1; 11 nucleotides align to TRBD2. With V trimmed by 1 base and J by 12 bases, 8 bases remained unmatched. The CDR3 has 15 residues. Germline V gene sequence: CDR1 SEHNR, CDR2 FQNEAQ (reference sequence).

This chain joins TRBV27 and TRBJ2-1; 16 bases are shared with TRBD2. The CDR3 is 16 amino acids. Looked up from germline, CDR1 is MNHEY and CDR2 is SMNVEV (reference sequence). V was pared by 7 bases and J by 7 bases, with 7 bases of the junction left unmatched. The CDR3, as DNA: TGTGCCAGCATCGGGACTAGCGGGAGGGGGGGGAATGAGCAGTTCTTC. This gives the protein CASIGTSGRGGNEQFF.

The V and J genes are TRBV19 and TRBJ2-1; TRBD2 matches at 10 bases. Germline V CDR1 and CDR2: LNHDA, SQIVND (reference sequence). Trimming removed 7 bases from V and 0 bases from J; junction bases left unmatched: 12. This CDR3 is 18 amino acids long. The CDR3 coding sequence is TGTGCCAGTAATACGCGGCTAGCGGGAGACTCCTCCTACAATGAGCAGTTCTTC. Translation: CASNTRLAGDSSYNEQFF.

The chain is built from TRBV19 and TRBJ2-7, with 9 bases fitting TRBD1. Germline values: CDR1 LNHDA, CDR2 SQIVND (reference sequence). The CDR3 has 15 amino acids. V dropped 6 bases and J dropped 4; count of bases not matched to a gene: 10. For the CDR3, the DNA is TGTGCCAGTAGCCCCCCGGGACAGGGAAGGTACGAGCAGTACTTC. Its translation is CASSPPGQGRYEQYF.

The gene calls are TRBV29-1 and TRBJ2-1, with 10 bases aligning to TRBD1. The germline V gene has CDR1 SQVTM and CDR2 ANQGSEA. The V segment lost 5 bases and the J segment 7 bases; nucleotides outside the gene matches: 8. The CDR3 totals 14 residues. The DNA of the CDR3 is TGCAGCGTTCGAAAGACAGGGGGCTCGAATGAGCAGTTCTTC. Encoded protein: CSVRKTGGSNEQFF.

This clone was counted between two and nine times. The chain uses TRBV5-4 and TRBJ2-1; D is ambiguous. CDR1 is SGHNT and CDR2 is YYREEE in the germline V gene (reference sequence). This CDR3 is 12 amino acids long. V lost 4 bases, J lost 9 bases, and 11 bases lay in between. The CDR3 is CASSLGGREQFF. The CDR3 region has the DNA TGTGCCAGCAGCCTCGGCGGCCGTGAGCAGTTCTTC.

The chain has TRBV28 and TRBJ2-7, with D perhaps TRBD1 (6 bases). CDR1 and CDR2 (germline): MDHEN, SYDVKM. V shed 7 bases and J shed 4 bases, with 17 bases lying between them. The CDR3 extends over 14 amino acids. The CDR3 protein is CASTLLRGSYEQYF. The CDR3 DNA reads as TGTGCCAGCACCCTCCTCAGGGGTTCTTACGAGCAGTACTTC. Variable domain in full (rest from reference TRBV28 and TRBJ2-7): DVKVTQSSRYLVKRTGEKVFLECVQDMDHENMFWYRQDPGLGLRLIYFSYDVKMKEKGDIPEGYSVSREKKERFSLILESASTNQTSMYLCASTLLRGSYEQYFGPGTRLTVT.

This chain joins TRBV27 and TRBJ2-1; D may be TRBD1 (6 bases). Germline CDR1 MNHEY, CDR2 SMNVEV (reference sequence). Trimming pared 4 bases from V and 3 bases from J, leaving 10 bases between. The CDR3 contains 14 residues. In DNA form, the CDR3 reads TGTGCCAGCAGTTACGGACAGCACTACAATGAGCAGTTCTTC. It specifies CASSYGQHYNEQFF.